This T cell receptor (beta chain) is from a study of CD8+CD57+ T cells in acquired aplastic anemia. In the study overall: The average read count for CD4+ cells in healthy donors was around 9.9 million. Study conclusions and caveats: Researchers reported that CD8+ Simpson's diversity was not significantly different in patients versus controls. Patients and controls were found to share over 25 CD8+ CDR3 sequences.

This clonotype was observed many times. Its antigen is as yet unknown. The CDR3 sequence is 16 residues long. V was clipped by 4 bases and J by 4 bases; unmatched bases: 9. The germline V gene has CDR1 SGHRS and CDR2 YFSETQ. Genomic DNA was employed as the template in profiling TCR beta VDJ and CDR3. TCRdb reprocessed the reads with MiXCR, giving one entry per CDR3 protein. Seen here are about 150,000 distinct CDR3 sequences, less than 45% observed once, and the top ten hold roughly 8.1%. This chain uses TRBV5-1 with TRBJ2-1, with TRBD1 matching over 9 bases. The receptor comes from a human donor in good health, serving as a control. The specimen was sorted CD4+, CD8+, or CD8+CD57+ T cells (not recorded which) from PBMCs. The CDR3 nucleotides read TGCGCCAGCAGCCCCCGTCCCGGGACAGGGTACAATGAGCAGTTCTTC. Translated: CASSPRPGTGYNEQFF.